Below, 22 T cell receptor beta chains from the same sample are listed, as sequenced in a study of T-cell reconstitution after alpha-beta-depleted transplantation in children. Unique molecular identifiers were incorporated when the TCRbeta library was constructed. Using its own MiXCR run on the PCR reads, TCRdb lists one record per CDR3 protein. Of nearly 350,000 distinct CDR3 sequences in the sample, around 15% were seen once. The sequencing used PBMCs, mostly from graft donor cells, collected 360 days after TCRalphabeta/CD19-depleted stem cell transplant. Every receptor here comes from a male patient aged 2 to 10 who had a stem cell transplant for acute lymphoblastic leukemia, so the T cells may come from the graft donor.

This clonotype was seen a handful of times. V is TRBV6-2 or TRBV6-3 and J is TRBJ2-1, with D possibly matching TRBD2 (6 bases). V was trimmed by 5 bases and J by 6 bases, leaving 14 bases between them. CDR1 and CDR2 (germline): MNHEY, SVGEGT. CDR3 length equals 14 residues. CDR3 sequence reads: CASSTRDWSNEQFF. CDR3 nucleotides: TGTGCCAGCAGTACCCGGGACTGGTCCAATGAGCAGTTCTTC.

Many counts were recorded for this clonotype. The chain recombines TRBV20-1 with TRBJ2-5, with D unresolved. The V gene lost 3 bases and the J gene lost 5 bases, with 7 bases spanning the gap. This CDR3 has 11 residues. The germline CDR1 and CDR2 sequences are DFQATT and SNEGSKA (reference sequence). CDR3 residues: CSASSMETQYF. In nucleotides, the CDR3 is TGCAGTGCTAGTTCGATGGAGACCCAGTACTTC.

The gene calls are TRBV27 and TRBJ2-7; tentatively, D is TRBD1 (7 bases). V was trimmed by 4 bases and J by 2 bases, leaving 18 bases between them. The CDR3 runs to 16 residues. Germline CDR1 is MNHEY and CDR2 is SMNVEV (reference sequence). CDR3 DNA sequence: TGTGCCAGCAGTTCCTCAAGGCGGGACAGAACCTACGAGCAGTACTTC. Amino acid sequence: CASSSSRRDRTYEQYF.

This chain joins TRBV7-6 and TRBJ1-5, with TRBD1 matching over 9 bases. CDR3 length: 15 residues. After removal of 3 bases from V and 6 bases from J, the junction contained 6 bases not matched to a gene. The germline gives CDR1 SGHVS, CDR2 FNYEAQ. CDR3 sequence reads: CASSLTGGSGQPQHF. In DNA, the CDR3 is TGTGCCAGCAGCTTGACAGGGGGTAGCGGTCAGCCCCAGCATTTT.

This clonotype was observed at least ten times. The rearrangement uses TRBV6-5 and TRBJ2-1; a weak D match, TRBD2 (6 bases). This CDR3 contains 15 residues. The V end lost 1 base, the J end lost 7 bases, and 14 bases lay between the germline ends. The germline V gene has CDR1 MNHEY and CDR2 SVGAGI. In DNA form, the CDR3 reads TGTGCCAGCAGTTACTGGAGGGAGGCCACTAATGAGCAGTTCTTC. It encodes CASSYWREATNEQFF.

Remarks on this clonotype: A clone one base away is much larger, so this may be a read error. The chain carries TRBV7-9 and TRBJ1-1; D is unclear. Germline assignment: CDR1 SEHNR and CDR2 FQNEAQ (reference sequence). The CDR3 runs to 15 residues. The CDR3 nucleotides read TGTTCCAGCAGCTCCTACCCCTTAACGAACACTGAAGCTTTCTTT. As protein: CSSSSYPLTNTEAFF.

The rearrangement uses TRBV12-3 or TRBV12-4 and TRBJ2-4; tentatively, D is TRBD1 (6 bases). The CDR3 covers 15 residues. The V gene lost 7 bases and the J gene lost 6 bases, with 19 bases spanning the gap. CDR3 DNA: TGTGCCAGCAACAAACAGGGTCCCCTGGGAAACATTCAGTACTTC. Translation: CASNKQGPLGNIQYF.

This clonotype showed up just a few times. CDR3 region: CASSLVRGWNTGELFF. CDR3 bases: TGTGCCAGCAGCTTGGTAAGGGGCTGGAACACCGGGGAGCTGTTTTTT. The rearrangement uses TRBV5-4 and TRBJ2-2, with D possibly matching TRBD1 (5 bases). Trimming took off 0 bases at V and 1 base at J, with 10 bases between the two ends. The CDR3 is 16 amino acids. Germline V gene lookup returns CDR1 SGHNT and CDR2 YYREEE (reference sequence).

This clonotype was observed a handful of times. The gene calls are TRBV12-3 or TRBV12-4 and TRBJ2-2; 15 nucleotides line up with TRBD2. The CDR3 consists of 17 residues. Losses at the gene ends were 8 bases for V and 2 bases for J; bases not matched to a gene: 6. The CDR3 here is CASGWGLAGGNTGELFF. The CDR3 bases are TGTGCCAGCGGCTGGGGACTAGCGGGAGGCAACACCGGGGAGCTGTTTTTT.

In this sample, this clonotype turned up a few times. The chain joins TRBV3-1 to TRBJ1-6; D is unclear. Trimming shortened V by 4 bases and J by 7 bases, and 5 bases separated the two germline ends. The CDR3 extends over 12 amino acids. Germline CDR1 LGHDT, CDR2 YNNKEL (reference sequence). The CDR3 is CASSPSNSPLHF. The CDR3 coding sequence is TGTGCCAGCAGCCCCTCAAATTCACCCCTCCACTTT.

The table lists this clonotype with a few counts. Here the CDR3 reads CASSLAPSGSSYEQYF. DNA for the CDR3: TGTGCCAGCAGCTTAGCCCCTAGCGGGAGCTCCTACGAGCAGTACTTC. The rearrangement links TRBV7-6 to TRBJ2-7, with 10 bases lining up with TRBD2. Germline lookup yields CDR1 SGHVS and CDR2 FNYEAQ. Unmatched junction bases numbered 2, after V lost 0 bases and J lost 0 bases. The CDR3 runs 16 residues.

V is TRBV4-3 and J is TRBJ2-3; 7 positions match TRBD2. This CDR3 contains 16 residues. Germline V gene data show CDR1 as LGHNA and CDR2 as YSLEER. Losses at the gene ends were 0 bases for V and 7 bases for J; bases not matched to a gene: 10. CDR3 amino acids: CASSQDLGGWTNTQYF. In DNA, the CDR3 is TGCGCCAGCAGCCAAGATCTGGGGGGGTGGACGAATACGCAGTATTTT.

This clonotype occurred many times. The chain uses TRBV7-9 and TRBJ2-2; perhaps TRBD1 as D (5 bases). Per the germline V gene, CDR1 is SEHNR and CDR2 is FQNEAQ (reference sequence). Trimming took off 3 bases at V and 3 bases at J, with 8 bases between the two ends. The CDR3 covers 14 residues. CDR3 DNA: TGTGCCAGCAGCTTGGACACTTACACCGGGGAGCTGTTTTTT. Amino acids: CASSLDTYTGELFF.

The CDR3 reads CASSLASHYNEQFF. CDR3 bases: TGTGCCAGCAGCCTAGCTAGTCATTACAATGAGCAGTTCTTC. This chain uses TRBV28 with TRBJ2-1; a weak D match, TRBD2 (5 bases). Trimming stripped 6 bases from V and 4 bases from J, with 13 bases between. Germline values: CDR1 MDHEN, CDR2 SYDVKM. The CDR3 is made up of 14 amino acids.

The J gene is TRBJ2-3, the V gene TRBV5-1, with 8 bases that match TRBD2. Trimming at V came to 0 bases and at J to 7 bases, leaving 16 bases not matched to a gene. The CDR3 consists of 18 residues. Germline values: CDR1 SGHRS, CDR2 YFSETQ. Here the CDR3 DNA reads TGCGCCAGCAGCTTGGGAGAAGTATGGACTAGCCGGAAACATACGCAGTATTTT. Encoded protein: CASSLGEVWTSRKHTQYF.

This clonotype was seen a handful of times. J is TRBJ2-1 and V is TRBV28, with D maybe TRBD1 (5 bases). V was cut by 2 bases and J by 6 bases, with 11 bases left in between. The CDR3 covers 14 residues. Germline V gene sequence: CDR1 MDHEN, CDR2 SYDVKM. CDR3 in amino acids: CASSLSRRGNEQFF. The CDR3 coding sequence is TGTGCCAGCAGTTTAAGCCGAAGGGGCAATGAGCAGTTCTTC.

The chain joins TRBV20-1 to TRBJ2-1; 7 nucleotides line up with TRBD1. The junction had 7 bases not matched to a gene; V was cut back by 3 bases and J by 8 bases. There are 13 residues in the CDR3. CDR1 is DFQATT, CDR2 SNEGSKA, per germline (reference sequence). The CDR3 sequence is CSASLPGQDEQFF. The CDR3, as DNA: TGCAGTGCTAGTCTTCCCGGACAGGATGAGCAGTTCTTC.

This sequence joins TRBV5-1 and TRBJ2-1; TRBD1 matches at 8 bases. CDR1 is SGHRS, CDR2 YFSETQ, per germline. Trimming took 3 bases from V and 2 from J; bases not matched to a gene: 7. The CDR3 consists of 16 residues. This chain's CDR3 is CASSWTGFRTYNEQFF. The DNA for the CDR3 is TGCGCCAGCAGCTGGACAGGGTTCAGGACCTACAATGAGCAGTTCTTC. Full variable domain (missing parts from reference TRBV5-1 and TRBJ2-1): KAGVTQTPRYLIKTRGQQVTLSCSPISGHRSVSWYQQTPGQGLQFLFEYFSETQRNKGNFPGRFSGRQFSNSRSEMNVSTLELGDSALYLCASSWTGFRTYNEQFFGPGTRLTVL.

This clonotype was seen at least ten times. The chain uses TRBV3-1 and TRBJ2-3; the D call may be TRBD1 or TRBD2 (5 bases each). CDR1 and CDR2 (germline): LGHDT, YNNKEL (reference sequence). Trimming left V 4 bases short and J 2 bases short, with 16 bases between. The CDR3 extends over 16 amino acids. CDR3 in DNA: TGTGCCAGCAGCCCCGGGTCTAGGGGAGCCACAGATACGCAGTATTTT. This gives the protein CASSPGSRGATDTQYF.

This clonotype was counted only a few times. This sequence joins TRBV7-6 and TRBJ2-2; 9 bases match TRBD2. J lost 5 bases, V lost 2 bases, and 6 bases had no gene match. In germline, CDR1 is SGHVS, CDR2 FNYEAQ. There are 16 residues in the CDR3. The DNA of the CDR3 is TGTGCCAGCAGCTTAAGAATAGCGGGAGAAACCGGGGAGCTGTTTTTT. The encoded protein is CASSLRIAGETGELFF. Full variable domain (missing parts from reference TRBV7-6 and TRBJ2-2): GAGVSQSPRYKVTKRGQDVALRCDPISGHVSLYWYRQALGQGPEFLTYFNYEAQQDKSGLPNDRFSAERPEGSISTLTIQRTEQRDSAMYRCASSLRIAGETGELFFGEGSRLTVL.

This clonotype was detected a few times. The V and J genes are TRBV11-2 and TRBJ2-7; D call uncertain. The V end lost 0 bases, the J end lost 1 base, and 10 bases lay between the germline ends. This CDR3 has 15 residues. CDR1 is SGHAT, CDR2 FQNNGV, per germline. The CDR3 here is CASSLDRMESYEQYF. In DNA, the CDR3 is TGTGCCAGCAGCTTAGATCGCATGGAGTCCTACGAGCAGTACTTC.

The DNA for the CDR3 is TGCGCCAGCAGGGAGATACGACAGGGGGGGTACGAGCAGTACTTC. It encodes CASREIRQGGYEQYF. The chain employs TRBV5-1 and TRBJ2-7, with 9 nucleotides matching TRBD1. Germline V gene sequence: CDR1 SGHRS, CDR2 YFSETQ. J lost 4 bases, V lost 5 bases, and 10 bases had no gene match. The CDR3 extends over 15 amino acids.